The 24 T cell receptor beta chains in this list originate from one sample, sequenced in a study of T cell responses to AZD1222 COVID-19 vaccine. Profiled with immunoSEQ multiplex PCR; TCRdb holds only in-frame clones, not every one. The sample holds around 110,000 clones, roughly 93% seen once. The sample consisted of peripheral blood, taken 28 days after the second AZD1222 dose. The receptors were sampled from an adult who received the AZD1222 COVID-19 vaccine.

This chain joins TRBV9 and TRBJ2-3, with D unresolved. This CDR3 has 14 amino acids. Trimming removed 0 bases from V and 3 bases from J, with 8 bases in between. CDR1 SGDLS and CDR2 YYNGEE come from the germline V gene. CDR3 sequence (DNA): TGTGCCAGCAGCGTAGACTTCGGAACAGATACGCAGTATTTT. It encodes CASSVDFGTDTQYF.

The chain combines TRBV5-1 with TRBJ1-5, with TRBD1 as a possible D gene (6 bases). Germline loops: CDR1 SGHRS, CDR2 YFSETQ. The CDR3 runs 14 residues. Trimming shortened V by 0 bases and J by 3 bases, and 7 bases separated the two germline ends. CDR3 nucleotides: TGCGCCAGCAGCTTGGGACAGGACAATCAGCCCCAGCATTTT. Residues: CASSLGQDNQPQHF. Drawing the rest from reference TRBV5-1 and TRBJ1-5, the complete variable domain is KAGVTQTPRYLIKTRGQQVTLSCSPISGHRSVSWYQQTPGQGLQFLFEYFSETQRNKGNFPGRFSGRQFSNSRSEMNVSTLELGDSALYLCASSLGQDNQPQHFGDGTRLSIL.

This clone occurred once. CDR3 DNA: TGTGCCAGCACCCCGGGACTAGCGGGAGAGCAGTACTTC. As protein: CASTPGLAGEQYF. The rearrangement joins TRBV6-6 to TRBJ2-7; TRBD2 agrees at 13 bases. This CDR3 has 13 residues. Germline V gives CDR1 MNHNY, CDR2 SVGAGI (reference sequence). After removal of 7 bases from V and 7 bases from J, the junction contained 4 bases not matched to a gene.

The CDR3 bases are TGTGCCAGCAGTACCTTCTATAATTCACCCCTCCACTTT. It yields the protein CASSTFYNSPLHF. This chain uses TRBV2 with TRBJ1-6; D not resolved. The CDR3 totals 13 residues. V gave up 5 bases and J gave up 3 bases, with 5 bases separating them. In germline, CDR1 is SNHLY, CDR2 FYNNEI.

The J gene is TRBJ1-1, the V gene TRBV20-1, with a tentative D call TRBD1 (5 bases). The V end was cut by 3 bases, the J end by 1 base, with 9 bases between. The germline V gene encodes CDR1 DFQATT and CDR2 SNEGSKA (reference sequence). The CDR3 is made up of 13 amino acids. The CDR3 region is CSASVGTNTEAFF. DNA of the CDR3: TGCAGTGCTAGTGTAGGGACGAACACTGAAGCTTTCTTT.

This clone is a singleton in its sample. This rearrangement joins TRBV6-5 to TRBJ1-4, with TRBD1 identical over 9 bases. Germline assignment: CDR1 MNHEY and CDR2 SVGAGI. The J segment lost 8 bases and the V segment lost 2 bases, leaving 9 bases of the junction unmatched. The CDR3 runs 16 residues. The CDR3 DNA sequence: TGTGCCAGCAGTTACGGACAGGGGTTAATTGGGGAAAAACTGTTTTTT. Translating it yields CASSYGQGLIGEKLFF.

The V and J genes are TRBV6-6 and TRBJ1-5, with 7 positions matching TRBD1. The CDR3 extends over 14 amino acids. V shed 4 bases, J shed 3 bases, and the junction held 3 bases outside the gene matches. The V gene's germline CDR1 is MNHNY and CDR2 SVGAGI (reference sequence). DNA for the CDR3: TGTGCCAGCAGTTCAGGGGGTAACAATCAGCCCCAGCATTTT. Translated, it gives CASSSGGNNQPQHF.

The V gene is TRBV3-1 (or the pseudogene TRBV3-2), the J gene TRBJ2-2; D not certain. Germline V gives CDR1 LGHDT, CDR2 YNNKEL (reference sequence). V was clipped by 5 bases and J by 3 bases, with 7 bases between them. The CDR3 covers 13 residues. In DNA, the CDR3 is TGTGCCAGCAGCGCGGCACACACCGGGGAGCTGTTTTTT. Protein product: CASSAAHTGELFF.

J is TRBJ1-2 and V is TRBV2; D is possibly TRBD1 (6 bases). V gave up 3 bases and J gave up 11 bases, with 10 bases separating them. The CDR3 extends over 11 amino acids. Germline loops: CDR1 SNHLY, CDR2 FYNNEI. CDR3 sequence reads: CASSEVRGYTF. In DNA, the CDR3 is TGTGCCAGCAGTGAGGTCAGGGGATACACCTTC.

This chain links TRBV18 with TRBJ1-2, with D uncertain. Germline CDR1 is KGHSH and CDR2 is LQKENI. The CDR3 consists of 13 residues. CDR3 in DNA: TGTGGTACCGAGGGAGTGAGTACCTATGGCTACACCTTC. Its protein is CGTEGVSTYGYTF.

This sequence joins TRBV19 and TRBJ1-5; no definite D call. V dropped 10 bases and J dropped 4 bases, with 17 bases sitting between them. The CDR3 extends over 14 amino acids. Looked up from germline, CDR1 is LNHDA and CDR2 is SQIVND (reference sequence). CDR3 nucleotides: TGTGCCACCCAAATCCTCGCCAGTAATCAGCCCCAGCATTTT. It specifies CATQILASNQPQHF.

V is TRBV10-1 and J is TRBJ1-1, with D possibly being TRBD1 (5 bases). V was pared by 3 bases and J by 4 bases, with 21 bases between. CDR1 WNHNN and CDR2 SYGVQD come from the germline V gene (reference sequence). The CDR3 is 17 amino acids. The CDR3 reads CASSDPPRGEGATEAFF. CDR3 in DNA: TGCGCCAGCAGTGATCCGCCCCGGGGCGAAGGCGCCACTGAAGCTTTCTTT.

This clone was seen only once. This chain joins TRBV10-2 and TRBJ1-2; D is perhaps TRBD1 (6 bases). CDR1 WSHSY and CDR2 SAAADI come from the germline V gene. There are 13 residues in the CDR3. Trimming removed 8 bases at V and 3 bases at J, with 13 bases between. CDR3 bases: TGCGCCAGCCGGGGGGGCGCAGACTATGGCTACACCTTC. It specifies CASRGGADYGYTF.

The rearrangement uses TRBV7-6 and TRBJ2-2; TRBD2 aligns across 12 bases. This CDR3 region has 15 residues. V lost 4 bases to trimming and J lost 6 bases; unmatched junction nucleotides: 3. CDR1 and CDR2 (germline): SGHVS, FNYEAQ. The CDR3 DNA reads as TGTGCCAGCAGCTCTAGCGGGAGGGCCGCCGGGGAGCTGTTTTTT. Protein product: CASSSSGRAAGELFF.

The J gene is TRBJ2-1, the V gene TRBV9; 10 nucleotides match TRBD1. The CDR3 totals 15 residues. Germline CDR1 is SGDLS and CDR2 is YYNGEE. After removal of 3 bases from V and 8 bases from J, the junction contained 8 bases not matched to a gene. The CDR3 bases are TGTGCCAGCAGCGGGGGACAGGGGCCGGTCGATGAGCAGTTCTTC. This codes for CASSGGQGPVDEQFF.

This chain links TRBV18 with TRBJ2-7, with D maybe TRBD2 (6 bases). V lost 3 bases to trimming and J lost 3 bases, with 12 bases between them. Germline V lookup: CDR1 KGHSH, CDR2 LQKENI. The CDR3 covers 14 residues. This CDR3 reads CASSPVGGLYEQYF. CDR3 DNA sequence: TGTGCCAGCTCACCTGTGGGGGGACTCTACGAGCAGTACTTC.

This clone was recorded only once. The V and J genes are TRBV12-3 or TRBV12-4 and TRBJ1-2; D is ambiguous. Trimming cost V 5 bases and J 8 bases, with 12 bases left between them. This CDR3 comprises 12 residues. CDR3 residues: CASSQTLGGYTF. The CDR3 DNA reads TGTGCCAGCAGTCAAACCCTGGGGGGCTACACCTTC.

V usage is TRBV27 and J usage is TRBJ1-2; D perhaps matches TRBD1 (6 bases). CDR3 size: 14 residues. Between the trimmed V and J ends, which lost 5 bases and 4 bases, there was a span of 14 bases. CDR1 is MNHEY and CDR2 is SMNVEV in the germline V gene (reference sequence). CDR3 DNA: TGTGCCAGCAGTAAAGGGGGGATCCCCTATGGCTACACCTTC. This codes for CASSKGGIPYGYTF.

The CDR3 DNA sequence: TGCGCCAGCAGTGCCCGGGGGGATTCACCCCTCCACTTT. It is translated as CASSARGDSPLHF. V is TRBV5-1 and J is TRBJ1-6, with D possibly matching TRBD1 (5 bases). Germline-derived CDR1 and CDR2 are SGHRS and YFSETQ. This CDR3 is built from 13 residues. V was pared by 5 bases and J by 8 bases, with 11 bases between.

The chain recombines TRBV27 with TRBJ1-1; D remains unclear. The V gene's germline CDR1 is MNHEY and CDR2 SMNVEV (reference sequence). This CDR3 is built from 14 residues. V was cut by 0 bases and J by 7 bases, with 12 bases left in between. The CDR3 DNA is TGTGCCAGCAGTTTATCAGGAGGGTCAGGTGAAGCTTTCTTT. The encoded protein is CASSLSGGSGEAFF.

The CDR3 DNA sequence: TGCGCCAGCAGCTTGACGGCTGCTGGGGCCAACGTCCTGACTTTC. Translating gives CASSLTAAGANVLTF. The genes are TRBV5-1 and TRBJ2-6; D is ambiguous. Germline values: CDR1 SGHRS, CDR2 YFSETQ. Trimming took off 1 base at V and 2 bases at J, with 7 bases between the two ends. The CDR3 runs to 15 residues.

CDR3 loop: CASSQAGHRTDTQYF. CDR3 coding DNA: TGTGCCAGCAGCCAAGCCGGACACCGCACAGATACGCAGTATTTT. The gene calls are TRBV14 and TRBJ2-3, with TRBD1 as a possible D gene (5 bases). V was shortened by 1 base and J by 1 base, with 9 bases between the two germline ends. This CDR3 contains 15 residues. Germline V gene sequence: CDR1 SGHDN, CDR2 FVKESK.

The chain employs TRBV28 and TRBJ1-6; 9 bases are shared with TRBD1. Looked up from germline, CDR1 is MDHEN and CDR2 is SYDVKM. V was pared by 6 bases and J by 10 bases, with 13 bases of the junction left unmatched. This CDR3 has 16 amino acids. The CDR3 nucleotides read TGTGCCAGCAGAATCGGACAGGGGATCGTAAACTCACCCCTCCACTTT. Residues: CASRIGQGIVNSPLHF.

This chain joins TRBV28 and TRBJ1-2, with D hard to call. Trimming stripped 5 bases from V and 0 bases from J, with 10 bases between. Germline V lookup: CDR1 MDHEN, CDR2 SYDVKM. The CDR3 length is 14 residues. In DNA form, the CDR3 reads TGTGCCAGCAGTCTGACACTTTCTAACTATGGCTACACCTTC. Amino acids: CASSLTLSNYGYTF.